Presented here are 23 T cell receptor beta chains from one specimen sequenced in a study of post-analysis software for immune sequencing data. cDNA libraries of TCR beta carried unique molecular identifiers. TCRdb reanalysed the PCR reads using MiXCR and keeps one entry per CDR3 protein. The table includes more than 500,000 distinct CDR3 sequences, roughly 34% detected once. Findings of the study overall: Five or six TRBV segments were significantly more frequent in patients than in controls. TRBV5-6, TRBV5-1 and TRBV20-1 were among these segments.

These receptors' targets are unknown. Sequencing used blood. The receptors were gathered from a girl aged 2-17 years with multiple sclerosis.

The chain recombines TRBV7-3 with TRBJ2-3; TRBD2 agrees at 8 bases. V was pared by 5 bases and J by 2 bases, with 12 bases of the junction left unmatched. Per the germline V gene, CDR1 is SGHTA and CDR2 is FQGTGA. This CDR3 has 17 residues. CDR3 protein: CASSPPGGGPFTDTQYF. DNA of the CDR3: TGTGCCAGCAGCCCTCCCGGGGGGGGGCCGTTCACAGATACGCAGTATTTT.

The V and J genes are TRBV5-1 and TRBJ2-2, with a weak D call TRBD1 (6 bases). CDR1 SGHRS and CDR2 YFSETQ come from the germline V gene. The germline V and J ends were trimmed by 5 bases and 4 bases, with 18 bases remaining between them. There are 16 residues in the CDR3. The CDR3 region is CASRALPQGTTGELFF. The CDR3 region has the DNA TGCGCCAGCAGGGCCCTCCCCCAGGGGACCACCGGGGAGCTGTTTTTT.

V and J are TRBV6-2 or TRBV6-3 and TRBJ2-7; D may be TRBD1 (7 bases). V gave up 8 bases and J gave up 1 base, with 12 bases separating them. In germline, CDR1 is MNHEY, CDR2 SVGEGT. The CDR3 has 13 residues. CDR3 DNA: TGTGCCAGCTCGACAGGGACTTCCTACGAGCAGTACTTC. It yields the protein CASSTGTSYEQYF.

This clonotype came up a few times. J is TRBJ2-7 and V is TRBV10-1; 7 bases match TRBD1. Looked up from germline, CDR1 is WNHNN and CDR2 is SYGVQD (reference sequence). Germline trimming cut 5 bases from V and 4 bases from J; bases unmatched to any gene: 8. The CDR3 sequence is 14 residues long. CDR3: CASSNGTAFYEQYF. CDR3 nucleotide sequence: TGCGCCAGCAGTAACGGGACAGCCTTTTACGAGCAGTACTTC.

Ten or more counts support this clonotype. The chain couples TRBV6-6 to TRBJ2-3; D unresolved. Per germline, CDR1 MNHNY and CDR2 SVGAGI (reference sequence). Trimming took off 5 bases at V and 2 bases at J, with 17 bases between the two ends. This CDR3 is 16 amino acids long. In DNA, the CDR3 is TGTGCCAGCAGTGGGCCCCGGGCCCGGTACACAGATACGCAGTATTTT. It yields the protein CASSGPRARYTDTQYF.

This clonotype was seen only a few times. V is TRBV4-1 and J is TRBJ2-1; D is perhaps TRBD2 (6 bases). The V gene lost 0 bases and the J gene lost 6 bases, with 18 bases spanning the gap. Per germline, CDR1 MGHRA and CDR2 YSYEKL. The CDR3 totals 17 residues. In nucleotides, the CDR3 is TGCGCCAGCAGCCAAGATGCAAGGGCCGCCGGGGGCAATGAGCAGTTCTTC. Its translation is CASSQDARAAGGNEQFF.

In this sample, this clonotype turned up a few times. This chain joins TRBV29-1 and TRBJ1-4, with D perhaps TRBD1 (6 bases). Germline loops: CDR1 SQVTM, CDR2 ANQGSEA. V dropped 7 bases and J dropped 7 bases, with 16 bases sitting between them. The CDR3 is 13 residues long. The CDR3 spells CSAGGGSGEKLFF. The CDR3 nucleotides read TGCAGCGCCGGAGGGGGATCTGGTGAAAAACTGTTTTTT.

The chain links TRBV6-2 or TRBV6-3 to TRBJ2-2; D unresolved. The V gene's germline CDR1 is MNHEY and CDR2 SVGEGT. This CDR3 has 11 residues. Deletions cut 8 bases from V and 1 base from J, with 2 bases between. DNA of the CDR3: TGTGCCAGCGGGAACACCGGGGAGCTGTTTTTT. This translates into CASGNTGELFF.

This clonotype has a count of ten or more. The DNA of the CDR3 is TGCGCCAGCAGTGAGGAGAGCTCTCTAGCCAAAAACATTCAGTACTTC. It yields the protein CASSEESSLAKNIQYF. This chain joins TRBV10-1 and TRBJ2-4; D gene unclear. The CDR3 spans 16 residues. Germline CDR1 and CDR2: WNHNN and SYGVQD (reference sequence). V was cut by 2 bases and J by 0 bases, with 11 bases left in between.

About this clonotype: Relative to the germline gene, one junction end is altered; a read error may explain this. V gene TRBV5-1 combines with J gene TRBJ1-4; D is undetermined. Germline CDR1 reads SGHRS; CDR2 reads YFSETQ. The CDR3 is made up of 14 amino acids. Written as DNA, the CDR3 is TGCGACAGCAGCTTGGATAGGGAAGGAGAAAAACTGTTTTTT. Its translation: CDSSLDREGEKLFF.

The chain combines TRBV14 with TRBJ1-1; D remains unclear. The CDR3 runs to 19 residues. Trimming shortened V by 1 base and J by 0 bases, and 21 bases separated the two germline ends. Germline loops: CDR1 SGHDN, CDR2 FVKESK. As DNA, the CDR3 is TGTGCCAGCAGCCAAGTCACCACAGTATCGTTTTCGATGAACACTGAAGCTTTCTTT. It translates to CASSQVTTVSFSMNTEAFF.

This clonotype has more than one count but fewer than ten. J is TRBJ2-1 and V is TRBV3-1; D is possibly TRBD1 (6 bases). CDR1 LGHDT and CDR2 YNNKEL come from the germline V gene (reference sequence). V was shortened by 4 bases and J by 8 bases, with 18 bases between the two germline ends. CDR3 length: 15 amino acids. The CDR3 reads CASSLGGRPFHEQFF. The CDR3 region has the DNA TGTGCCAGCAGCCTAGGGGGTAGGCCATTCCATGAGCAGTTCTTC.

This clonotype was recorded only once. This chain uses TRBV12-3 or TRBV12-4 with TRBJ1-5; D is uncertain. V gave up 6 bases and J gave up 4 bases, with 10 bases separating them. The CDR3 is made up of 13 amino acids. The CDR3 DNA reads TGTGCCAGCAGACGTCAGATAAATCAGCCCCAGCATTTT. Its protein product is CASRRQINQPQHF.

The chain is built from TRBV6-5 and TRBJ2-7; TRBD1 matches at 7 bases. The germline CDR1 and CDR2 sequences are MNHEY and SVGAGI. The V segment lost 5 bases and the J segment 1 base; nucleotides outside the gene matches: 11. The CDR3 extends over 16 amino acids. This CDR3 reads CASSNSRDSASYEQYF. CDR3 sequence (DNA): TGTGCCAGCAGTAATTCTCGGGACAGTGCGTCCTACGAGCAGTACTTC.

This chain connects TRBV5-1 to TRBJ2-5; 7 bases are a match to TRBD2. V lost 0 bases and J lost 9; bases outside the gene matches: 8. Germline V CDR1 and CDR2: SGHRS, YFSETQ. The CDR3 has 14 residues. CDR3 region: CASSLERGLEAQYF. Written as DNA, the CDR3 is TGCGCCAGCAGCTTGGAGCGGGGTTTGGAGGCCCAGTACTTC.

V gene TRBV6-6 combines with J gene TRBJ2-5, with a tentative D call TRBD1 (8 bases). The CDR3 sequence is 14 residues long. The V gene lost 5 bases and the J gene lost 2 bases, with 12 bases spanning the gap. CDR1 and CDR2 (germline): MNHNY, SVGAGI (reference sequence). Written as DNA, the CDR3 is TGTGCCAGCAGTACAGGGGGAGGGCAAGAGACCCAGTACTTC. This codes for CASSTGGGQETQYF.

This clonotype has only a few counts. V is TRBV10-1 and J is TRBJ2-3, with TRBD1 matching 7 bases. Germline CDR1 reads WNHNN; CDR2 reads SYGVQD (reference sequence). CDR3 size: 13 residues. The junction had 4 bases not matched to a gene; V was cut back by 5 bases and J by 5 bases. The CDR3 bases are TGCGCCAGCAGTAGGGACAGTGGAGATACGCAGTATTTT. This translates into CASSRDSGDTQYF.

This clonotype was seen a few times. This chain connects TRBV6-1 to TRBJ2-3; 12 bases fit TRBD1. The CDR3 has 19 residues. V gave up 7 bases and J gave up 0 bases; unmatched junction bases: 14. Germline CDR1 MNHNS, CDR2 SASEGT. CDR3 protein: CASTPGTGGFRSSTDTQYF. CDR3 nucleotides: TGTGCCAGCACCCCCGGGACAGGGGGCTTCAGGTCTAGCACAGATACGCAGTATTTT.

CDR3 residues: CASSLRTGSKNIQYF. CDR3 sequence (DNA): TGTGCCAGCAGCTTACGGACGGGGTCCAAAAACATTCAGTACTTC. The chain has TRBV7-8 and TRBJ2-4; a weak D match, TRBD2 (5 bases). V lost 2 bases and J lost 2, with 10 bases in between. The CDR3 covers 15 residues. Germline values: CDR1 SGHVS, CDR2 FQNEAQ.

Only a few counts were recorded for this clonotype. The chain combines TRBV27 with TRBJ1-5, with 9 bases that match TRBD1. V trimming: 3 bases; J trimming: 4 bases; junction bases outside the gene matches: 4. The CDR3 extends over 15 amino acids. Germline V gene lookup returns CDR1 MNHEY and CDR2 SMNVEV (reference sequence). The CDR3 loop is CASSFTGQGNQPQHF. CDR3 bases: TGTGCCAGCAGTTTTACCGGACAGGGGAATCAGCCCCAGCATTTT.

This clonotype was recorded a few times. The chain is built from TRBV20-1 and TRBJ1-1; D gene ambiguous. Trimming pared 0 bases from V and 5 bases from J, leaving 13 bases between. CDR3 length: 14 residues. Per the germline V gene, CDR1 is DFQATT and CDR2 is SNEGSKA (reference sequence). The CDR3 sequence: CSARDTTGGTEAFF. The CDR3 DNA is TGCAGTGCTAGAGACACCACCGGAGGGACTGAAGCTTTCTTT.

This clonotype was seen a handful of times. The chain joins TRBV5-6 to TRBJ1-1, with D tentatively TRBD1 (6 bases). Germline V gene lookup returns CDR1 SGHDT and CDR2 YYEEEE. The V end lost 4 bases, the J end lost 1 base, and 11 bases lay between the germline ends. This CDR3 has 14 amino acids. CDR3 bases: TGTGCCAGCAGCGACATACAGGGGAACACTGAAGCTTTCTTT. It codes for CASSDIQGNTEAFF.

This clonotype was observed a few times. V usage is TRBV5-1 and J usage is TRBJ2-5; D is unresolved. V shed 0 bases and J shed 6 bases, with 21 bases lying between them. CDR1 and CDR2 from the germline V gene are SGHRS and YFSETQ. CDR3 length: 17 residues. In nucleotides, the CDR3 is TGCGCCAGCAGCTTGGGACGGCCGGGTGGCGGTTGGAAGACCCAGTACTTC. Translating gives CASSLGRPGGGWKTQYF.